The 17 T cell receptor beta chains reported below all come from one sample, sequenced in a study of cytomegalovirus exposure and HLA in healthy donors. PCR employed 60 Vbeta and 13 Jbeta primers. Profiling relied on immunoSEQ multiplex PCR, and the TCRdb table lists in-frame clones only, not all of them. The sample lists about 130,000 clones; roughly four fifths were seen once. Sequencing input: PBMCs. The receptors come from a man aged 45 to 65 in good health and CMV-seronegative.

This clone has just a few counts. The V and J genes are TRBV6-5 and TRBJ1-1; D possibly corresponds to TRBD1 (5 bases). Germline lookup yields CDR1 MNHEY and CDR2 SVGAGI. The V end lost 7 bases, the J end lost 4 bases, and 19 bases lay between the germline ends. The CDR3 spans 15 residues. CDR3 DNA: TGTGCCAGCAAATTGGAGGGCGGGACGACCACTGAAGCTTTCTTT. Its translation is CASKLEGGTTTEAFF.

Only one count was recorded for this clone. The chain links TRBV7-9 to TRBJ2-7; 11 bases are shared with TRBD1. V shed 5 bases, J shed 4 bases, and the junction held 7 bases outside the gene matches. Germline lookup yields CDR1 SEHNR and CDR2 FQNEAQ (reference sequence). There are 15 residues in the CDR3. The CDR3 bases are TGTGCCAGCAGCGGCTGGACAGGGGGCTTGTACGAGCAGTACTTC. Its translation: CASSGWTGGLYEQYF.

The chain is built from TRBV30 and TRBJ2-3; TRBD1 aligns across 7 bases. V gave up 3 bases and J gave up 6 bases; unmatched junction bases: 6. This CDR3 contains 13 residues. The germline V gene has CDR1 GTSNPN and CDR2 SVGIG (reference sequence). CDR3 sequence reads: CAWRGKGADTQYF. The DNA for the CDR3 is TGTGCCTGGAGAGGGAAGGGGGCGGATACGCAGTATTTT.

This sequence joins TRBV10-1 and TRBJ2-1; 12 positions agree with TRBD2. V lost 6 bases and J lost 7; bases outside the gene matches: 7. The CDR3 is made up of 15 amino acids. CDR1 is WNHNN and CDR2 is SYGVQD in the germline V gene (reference sequence). The CDR3 DNA is TGCGCCAGCAGCAACCTAGCGGGGGGGAAGAATGAGCAGTTCTTC. It codes for CASSNLAGGKNEQFF.

This clone has more than one count but fewer than ten. The rearrangement links TRBV19 to TRBJ1-1; D might be TRBD1 (5 bases). Germline lookup yields CDR1 LNHDA and CDR2 SQIVND (reference sequence). This CDR3 is built from 16 residues. V lost 7 bases, J lost 0 bases, and 18 bases lay in between. Written as DNA, the CDR3 is TGTGCCAGTACCCCCGCCGGGGGGGTTTTGAACACTGAAGCTTTCTTT. The encoded protein is CASTPAGGVLNTEAFF.

The table lists this clone with a few counts. This chain joins TRBV6-1 and TRBJ2-7; 11 bases are shared with TRBD1. Trimming took 6 bases from V and 3 from J; bases not matched to a gene: 4. Germline V gene lookup returns CDR1 MNHNS and CDR2 SASEGT. The CDR3 is made up of 14 amino acids. The CDR3 loop is CASRGGTGGYEQYV. CDR3 coding DNA: TGTGCCAGCAGGGGGGGGACAGGGGGCTACGAGCAGTACGTC.

This chain uses TRBV2 with TRBJ2-1, with 7 bases identical to TRBD2. Germline CDR1 and CDR2: SNHLY and FYNNEI. This CDR3 spans 15 amino acids. The V and J ends lost 6 bases and 1 base, in that order; junction bases with no gene match: 6. The CDR3: CASSRDYPSYNEQFF. As DNA, the CDR3 is TGTGCCAGCAGCCGGGACTACCCATCCTACAATGAGCAGTTCTTC. The full variable domain, in which reference TRBV2 and TRBJ2-1 provide the parts outside the CDR3, is EPEVTQTPSHQVTQMGQEVILRCVPISNHLYFYWYRQILGQKVEFLVSFYNNEISEKSEIFDDQFSVERPDGSNFTLKIRSTKLEDSAMYFCASSRDYPSYNEQFFGPGTRLTVL.

Of note for this clone: This CDR3 is also generated by other DNA sequences in the sample. This rearrangement joins TRBV19 to TRBJ1-5; D ambiguous. Per germline, CDR1 LNHDA and CDR2 SQIVND (reference sequence). The ends were cut back, 3 bases at V and 2 bases at J, with 8 bases in the middle. The CDR3 is 14 amino acids. The CDR3 DNA reads as TGTGCCAGTAGTATCTCTGCAGGCAATCAGCCCCAGCATTTT. It is translated as CASSISAGNQPQHF. The entire variable domain, with the rest obtained from reference TRBV19 and TRBJ1-5, is as follows: DGGITQSPKYLFRKEGQNVTLSCEQNLNHDAMYWYRQDPGQGLRLIYYSQIVNDFQKGDIAEGYSVSREKKESFPLTVTSAQKNPTAFYLCASSISAGNQPQHFGDGTRLSIL.

The chain recombines TRBV7-2 with TRBJ1-2, with 7 bases fitting TRBD1. Germline V CDR1 and CDR2: SGHTA, FQGNSA. This CDR3 spans 14 amino acids. The J segment lost 1 base and the V segment lost 5 bases, leaving 4 bases of the junction unmatched. The CDR3 bases are TGTGCCAGCAGCAGGACAGGAAATAACTATGGCTACACCTTC. Translating it yields CASSRTGNNYGYTF.

This chain uses TRBV5-1 with TRBJ1-3; D not certain. This CDR3 comprises 15 residues. V lost 4 bases, J lost 2 bases, and 13 bases lay in between. Germline loops: CDR1 SGHRS, CDR2 YFSETQ. CDR3 loop: CASSPLAAAGNTIYF. CDR3 bases: TGCGCCAGCAGCCCTTTAGCGGCAGCTGGAAACACCATATATTTT.

The V and J genes are TRBV18 and TRBJ2-1, with 9 nucleotides matching TRBD2. This CDR3 contains 18 residues. CDR1 and CDR2 (germline): KGHSH, LQKENI. Unmatched junction bases numbered 10, after V lost 0 bases and J lost 4 bases. The CDR3 DNA reads TGTGCCAGCTCACCACCCGTTGGTAGCGGGGGCCTTTACAATGAGCAGTTCTTC. Residues: CASSPPVGSGGLYNEQFF.

J is TRBJ1-4 and V is TRBV5-5; 9 nucleotides match TRBD1. Trimming took 2 bases from V and 5 from J; bases not matched to a gene: 1. CDR1 is SGHKS and CDR2 is YYEKEE in the germline V gene (reference sequence). CDR3 size: 14 residues. The CDR3 here is CASSLDRGNEKLFF. CDR3 coding DNA: TGTGCCAGCAGCTTAGACAGGGGGAATGAAAAACTGTTTTTT.

The chain combines TRBV5-4 with TRBJ1-1, with unresolved D. This CDR3 contains 14 residues. CDR1 and CDR2 (germline): SGHNT, YYREEE (reference sequence). V was clipped by 6 bases and J by 4 bases, with 16 bases between them. The CDR3 DNA reads as TGTGCCAGCACCCCCGCCAGGCGAAGCACTGAAGCTTTCTTT. Its translation: CASTPARRSTEAFF.

The genes are TRBV18 and TRBJ1-1, with 7 bases matching TRBD1. V lost 3 bases and J lost 4; bases outside the gene matches: 14. Germline V CDR1 and CDR2: KGHSH, LQKENI. This CDR3 has 17 residues. The CDR3 protein is CASSPNLQGQGITEAFF. CDR3 DNA sequence: TGTGCCAGCTCACCCAATCTACAGGGGCAGGGGATCACTGAAGCTTTCTTT.

This CDR3 is CASSVRDMGAEAFF. For the CDR3, the DNA is TGTGCCAGCAGCGTCCGGGACATGGGGGCTGAAGCTTTCTTT. The V call is TRBV7-9, the J call TRBJ1-1; a possible D gene is TRBD1 (6 bases). CDR1 is SEHNR, CDR2 FQNEAQ, per germline (reference sequence). V lost 5 bases, J lost 6 bases, and 16 bases lay in between. The CDR3 sequence is 14 residues long.

This clone was seen once. This sequence joins TRBV5-5 and TRBJ2-7; 8 nucleotides line up with TRBD2. Looked up from germline, CDR1 is SGHKS and CDR2 is YYEKEE (reference sequence). This CDR3 comprises 16 residues. The V segment lost 1 base and the J segment 5 bases; nucleotides outside the gene matches: 11. CDR3 nucleotides: TGTGCCAGCAGCTTGTTGGCGGTCGGGGGGGCCCACGAGCAGTACTTC. This gives the protein CASSLLAVGGAHEQYF.

A few counts support this clone. J is TRBJ2-5 and V is TRBV11-2, with D tentatively TRBD1 (7 bases). This CDR3 has 17 residues. V shed 0 bases and J shed 5 bases, with 19 bases lying between them. Germline V gene data show CDR1 as SGHAT and CDR2 as FQNNGV. In DNA form, the CDR3 reads TGTGCCAGCAGCTTAGAGGGGGGACAGTTCTCAAAGGAGACCCAGTACTTC. This sequence encodes CASSLEGGQFSKETQYF. Using reference TRBV11-2 and TRBJ2-5 for the parts outside the CDR3, the full variable domain is EAGVAQSPRYKIIEKRQSVAFWCNPISGHATLYWYQQILGQGPKLLIQFQNNGVVDDSQLPKDRFSAERLKGVDSTLKIQPAKLEDSAVYLCASSLEGGQFSKETQYFGPGTRLLVL.